The source of this TCR beta chain is a study of blood T cell repertoires in COVID-19 (dated by TCRdb to the early 2020s). Broadly, across the study: Collaborator samples came from the United States, Italy and Spain and covered acute and convalescent phases of COVID-19. The material from the prospective study consisted of cDNA or gDNA derived from T cells, B-cell-depleted T cells, or PBMCs. The dataset comprised deeply sampled blood TCRbeta repertoires from subjects exposed to, actively infected with, or recovered from COVID-19. The repertoires were released in a freely available public database intended as a resource for research on the immune response to SARS-CoV-2. Samples were obtained from the ongoing ImmuneRACE study (first 160 participants) and from roughly 1,300 subjects provided by 6 global collaborators. Sample metadata almost always included a de-identified subject ID, COVID-19 status, age in years and sex. Where available, HLA class I and class II types were taken from metadata supplied by the sample provider and were not determined by assay-based typing. Broad study findings and their caveats: The quantity of clinical and demographic metadata differed by source and by participant and was supplied without curation.

Enrolling through a virtual design, the prospective study's participants ranged in age from roughly 18 to 95 years and lived across about two dozen United States geographic areas. In the prospective study, participants were assigned to cohorts based on the clinical history participants reported in a screening survey and a study questionnaire. Exposed participants had been in contact, within 2 weeks of entering the study, with a person who had a PCR-confirmed or clinician-diagnosed case of COVID-19. In the prospective study, whole blood, serum and a nasopharyngeal or oropharyngeal swab were collected from each participant by mobile phlebotomists. Additional blood draws and questionnaires over an approximately two-month period could optionally be provided by prospective study participants. Before DNA extraction, prospective study blood samples were shipped either frozen or at room temperature. On this clone: Its antigen has not been determined. No quality values exist for individual bases; no much larger clone is one base distant.

Trimming takes 8 bases off V and 4 bases off J; junction bases not matched to a gene: 6. CDR3 length: 13 amino acids, cysteine to phenylalanine. Left in the record is the CDR3 DNA by itself, 39 bases read in frame from the first base. For CDR1 and CDR2, the germline V gene lists ENHRY and SYGVKD. TCRbeta CDR3 regions were amplified from genomic DNA using the immunoSEQ Assay, a bias-controlled multiplex PCR. The study's own analysis went as follows. The number of nucleated cells in each sample was estimated from the amplification of reference gene primers within the assay. To quantify the absolute abundance of each unique TCRbeta CDR3 rearrangement, sequence reads were collapsed and filtered. Productive Simpson clonality was computed per sample as the square root of Simpson's diversity index over productive rearrangements. TCRdb stores this immuneACCESS table with in-frame sequences only. Part of the clones is absent; in the studies checked, under half of the shortfall reflects unresolved V genes, and no reason is known for the rest. Clone size and the V and J calls come from that table; the DNA yielded D and trimming. This sample gives about 430,000 clones in total; over 75% of them show up just once. The ten largest clonotypes hold approximately 1.5% of the sample.

The rearranged chain carries TRBV10-3 and TRBJ2-7, and TRBD1 matches 9 of the central bases. Specimen: PBMCs or T cells enriched from blood (not recorded which). The receptor's source is a woman aged 18-29 years who had been exposed to COVID-19. The DNA is as follows: TGTGCCATCGGGACAGGGTCGTTATACGAGCAGTACTTC. The resulting protein is CAIGTGSLYEQYF.